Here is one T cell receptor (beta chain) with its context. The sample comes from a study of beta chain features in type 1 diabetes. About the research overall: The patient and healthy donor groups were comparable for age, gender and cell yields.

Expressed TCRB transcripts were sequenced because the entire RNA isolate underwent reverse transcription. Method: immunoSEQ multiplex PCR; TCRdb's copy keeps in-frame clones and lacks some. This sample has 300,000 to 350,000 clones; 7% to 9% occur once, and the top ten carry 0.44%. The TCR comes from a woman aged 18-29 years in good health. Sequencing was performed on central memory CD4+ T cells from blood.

Here the CDR3 reads CASTATDERGDYEQYF. The CDR3 region has the DNA TGTGCCAGCACCGCAACGGACGAGCGGGGGGACTACGAGCAGTACTTC. The chain combines TRBV21-1 with TRBJ2-7; no check of the table's D call, TRBD2, against the DNA was made. TRBV21-1 is a pseudogene segment. This CDR3 has 16 amino acids.